A selection of T cell receptor beta chains follows, all from one sample in a study of blood T cell repertoires in COVID-19. Using immunoSEQ multiplex PCR, the repertoire was profiled, and TCRdb retains in-frame clones only, with some absent. The table lists around 70,000 clones, about 83% of them singletons. The sample was peripheral blood. These TCRs come from an elderly man with acute or convalescent COVID-19. The conserved cysteine and the conserved F or W are not part of the CDR3 here. The D gene is left open where the match is weak.

j_call cdr3_length v_call d_call cdr3_aa
TRBJ1-1 13 TRBV19 TRBD1 ASSIEVGGETEAF
TRBJ2-5 14 TRBV7-8 TRBD2 ASSFPSGRDLETQY
TRBJ2-7 12 TRBV28 TRBD2 ASSLGGSSYEQY
TRBJ2-3 14 TRBV6-1 TRBD2 ASSESSGRGADTQY
TRBJ1-2 11 TRBV6-5 - ASSREELYGYT
TRBJ2-3 13 TRBV29-1 - SVGQGRARGDTQY
TRBJ2-3 14 TRBV3-1/TRBV3-2 - ASSQRRAEGADTQY
TRBJ1-5 14 TRBV19 - ASRAGDKGSGQPQH
TRBJ2-7 11 TRBV5-1 TRBD1 ASSTGQGYEQY
TRBJ2-5 15 TRBV5-1 TRBD2 ASSLGLAGGPGETQY